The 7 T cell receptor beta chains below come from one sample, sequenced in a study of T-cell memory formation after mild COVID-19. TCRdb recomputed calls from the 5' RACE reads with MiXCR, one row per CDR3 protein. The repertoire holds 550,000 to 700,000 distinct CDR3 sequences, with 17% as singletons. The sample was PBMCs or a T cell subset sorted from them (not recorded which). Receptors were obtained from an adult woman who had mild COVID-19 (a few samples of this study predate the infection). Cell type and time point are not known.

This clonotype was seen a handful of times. The CDR3 protein is CASSLSAGLRTDTQYF. The CDR3 DNA sequence: TGCGCCAGCAGCTTGTCGGCAGGGCTTAGGACAGATACGCAGTATTTT. V and J are TRBV5-1 and TRBJ2-3; maybe TRBD1 (5 bases). The CDR3 runs 16 residues. Looked up from germline, CDR1 is SGHRS and CDR2 is YFSETQ. Trimming took 1 base from V and 3 from J, leaving 15 bases between them.

The CDR3 loop reads CASSFSTSGGATNEKLFF. The CDR3 DNA follows: TGTGCCAGCAGTTTTTCTACATCCGGGGGGGCAACTAATGAAAAACTGTTTTTT. The V and J genes are TRBV12-3 or TRBV12-4 and TRBJ1-4, with a tentative D call TRBD1 (5 bases). V gave up 3 bases and J gave up 0 bases, with 17 bases separating them. The CDR3 sequence is 18 residues long.

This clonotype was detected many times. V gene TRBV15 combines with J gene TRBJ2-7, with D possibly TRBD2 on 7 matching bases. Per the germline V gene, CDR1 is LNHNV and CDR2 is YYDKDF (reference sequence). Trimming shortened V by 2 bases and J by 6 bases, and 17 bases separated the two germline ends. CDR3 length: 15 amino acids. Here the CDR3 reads CATSRPRGGLGEQYF. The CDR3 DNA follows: TGTGCCACCAGCAGACCTAGGGGGGGGCTCGGCGAGCAGTACTTC.

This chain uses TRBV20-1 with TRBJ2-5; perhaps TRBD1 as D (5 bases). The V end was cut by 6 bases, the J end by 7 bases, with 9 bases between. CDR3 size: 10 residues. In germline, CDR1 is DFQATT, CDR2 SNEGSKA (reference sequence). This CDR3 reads CSALGATQYF. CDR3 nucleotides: TGCAGTGCCCTAGGGGCGACCCAGTACTTC.

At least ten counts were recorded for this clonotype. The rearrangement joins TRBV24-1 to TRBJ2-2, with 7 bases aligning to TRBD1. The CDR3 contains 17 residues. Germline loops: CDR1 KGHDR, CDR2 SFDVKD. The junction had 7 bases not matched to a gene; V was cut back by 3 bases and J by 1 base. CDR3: CATSDPLDRKNTGELFF. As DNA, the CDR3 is TGTGCCACCAGTGATCCATTGGACAGGAAGAACACCGGGGAGCTGTTTTTT.

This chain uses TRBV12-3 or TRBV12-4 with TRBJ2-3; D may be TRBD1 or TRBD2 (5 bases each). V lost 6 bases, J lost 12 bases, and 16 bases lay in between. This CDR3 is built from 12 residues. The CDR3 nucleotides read TGTGCCAGCAGACCCGACGGGGCTAGTCAGTATTTT. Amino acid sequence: CASRPDGASQYF.

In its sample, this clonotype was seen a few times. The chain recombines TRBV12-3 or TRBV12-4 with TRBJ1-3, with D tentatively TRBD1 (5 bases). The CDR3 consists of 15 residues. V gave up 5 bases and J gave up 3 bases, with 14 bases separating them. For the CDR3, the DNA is TGTGCCAGCAGTCTTGGGCAGGGTAATGGAAACACCATATATTTT. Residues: CASSLGQGNGNTIYF.